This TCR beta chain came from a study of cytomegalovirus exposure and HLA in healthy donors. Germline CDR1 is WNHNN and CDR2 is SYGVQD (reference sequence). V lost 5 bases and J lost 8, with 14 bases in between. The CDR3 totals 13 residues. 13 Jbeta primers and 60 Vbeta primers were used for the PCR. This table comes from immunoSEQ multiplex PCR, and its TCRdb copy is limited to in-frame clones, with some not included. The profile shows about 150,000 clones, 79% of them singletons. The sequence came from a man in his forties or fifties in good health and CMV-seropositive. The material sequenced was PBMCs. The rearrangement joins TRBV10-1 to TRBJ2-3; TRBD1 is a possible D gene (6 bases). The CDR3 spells CASSNGQQRTQYF. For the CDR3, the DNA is TGCGCCAGCAGTAACGGACAGCAGCGTACGCAGTATTTT.